This T cell receptor beta chain was sequenced for a study of HIV-infected patients and healthy controls. cDNA was made from 500 ng RNA using alpha and beta constant primers. Separate chain-specific third strand synthesis with multiplexing indices produced the alpha and beta libraries. TCRdb reprocessed the 5' RACE reads via MiXCR and lists one record per CDR3 protein. Among almost 25,000 distinct CDR3 sequences listed, 8.5% to 9% were seen once. Deletions cut 5 bases from V and 0 bases from J, with 14 bases between. Germline V CDR1 and CDR2: SGHKS, YYEKEE (reference sequence). The CDR3 consists of 15 residues. Study-wide results and limits: In HIV-infected patients, the apparent post-therapy Gini index recovery did not replicate in size-matched data. Healthy controls carried many MAIT alpha-chain CDR3s, while HIV+ repertoires had few. Slight age and sex differences between study cohorts did not explain the diversity differences.

All unsorted peripheral T cells were captured because whole blood was used without fractionation. This clonotype was detected many times. Its specificity is not known. V is TRBV5-5 and J is TRBJ1-1; D not certain. The sequence came from an adult in good health. The specimen sequenced was blood. CDR3 region: CASSSRGTVNTEAFF. The CDR3 DNA is TGTGCCAGCAGTTCCCGCGGCACCGTGAACACTGAAGCTTTCTTT.